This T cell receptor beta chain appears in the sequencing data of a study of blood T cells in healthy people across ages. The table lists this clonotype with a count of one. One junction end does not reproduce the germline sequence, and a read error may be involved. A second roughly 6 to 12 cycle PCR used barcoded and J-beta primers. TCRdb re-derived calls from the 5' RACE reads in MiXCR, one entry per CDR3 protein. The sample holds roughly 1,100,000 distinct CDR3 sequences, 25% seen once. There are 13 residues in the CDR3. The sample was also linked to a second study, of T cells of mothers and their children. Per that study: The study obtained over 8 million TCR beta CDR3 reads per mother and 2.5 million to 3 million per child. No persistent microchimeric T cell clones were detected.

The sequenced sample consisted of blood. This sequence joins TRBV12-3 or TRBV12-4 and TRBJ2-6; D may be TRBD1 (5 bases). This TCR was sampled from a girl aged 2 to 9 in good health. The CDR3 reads CASTASGANALTF. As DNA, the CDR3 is TGTGCCAGCACTGCCTCTGGGGCCAACGCCCTGACTTTC.